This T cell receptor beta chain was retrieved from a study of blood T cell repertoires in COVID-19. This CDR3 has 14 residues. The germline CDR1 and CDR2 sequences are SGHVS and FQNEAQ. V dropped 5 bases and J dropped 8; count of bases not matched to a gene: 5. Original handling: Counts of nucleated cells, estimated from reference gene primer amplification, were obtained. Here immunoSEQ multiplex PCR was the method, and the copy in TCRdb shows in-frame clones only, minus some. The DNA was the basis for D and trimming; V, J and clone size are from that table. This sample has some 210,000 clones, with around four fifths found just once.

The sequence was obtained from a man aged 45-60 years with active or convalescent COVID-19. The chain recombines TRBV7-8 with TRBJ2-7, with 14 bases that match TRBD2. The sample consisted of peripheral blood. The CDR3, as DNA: TGTGCCAGCAGCCTAGGGACTAGCGGGAGTAAGCAGTACTTC. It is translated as CASSLGTSGSKQYF.